These T cell receptor beta chains were read from a single sample in a study of T cell repertoires in cytomegalovirus infection. TCRdb reanalysed the reads using MiXCR and keeps one entry per CDR3 protein. Among tens of thousands of distinct CDR3 sequences listed, 45% to 55% were seen once. Their recognized antigens are unknown. The specimen comprised CD8+ T cells from cultured PBMCs, sampled from culture after CMV antigen stimulation. Receptor source: a human donor in good health (CMV status not recorded). Some clones in this sample may be carry-over from other donors' samples. The CDR3 runs from the conserved cysteine through the conserved F or W. Each record gives: CDR3 protein, CDR3 DNA, clone size, D gene, V gene, J gene. A D gene is named only where the DNA matches it firmly. Clone size is shown for a subset of rows, as once, few, many or a class of expanded clone.

CASSLVGTGGHGNYGYTF,TGCGCCAGCAGCTTGGTGGGGACAGGGGGACACGGGAACTATGGCTACACCTTC,.,TRBD1,TRBV5-1,TRBJ1-2
CASSFIRGGNTNGYTF,TGTGCCAGCAGTTTTATTCGAGGAGGGAATACAAATGGCTACACCTTC,.,.,TRBV27,TRBJ1-2
CASRGTSGPDTQYF,TGTGCCAGCAGGGGGACTAGCGGTCCAGATACGCAGTATTTT,few,TRBD2,TRBV28,TRBJ2-3
CASSSDTEAFF,TGTGCCAGCAGCTCGGACACTGAAGCTTTCTTT,.,.,TRBV7-6,TRBJ1-1
CASSSESSSPLHF,TGTGCCAGCAGCTCCGAAAGTTCTTCACCCCTCCACTTT,.,.,TRBV7-2,TRBJ1-6
CASSTIAGGLADTQYF,TGTGCCAGCAGCACTATAGCGGGGGGGCTGGCAGATACGCAGTATTTT,few,TRBD2,TRBV7-3,TRBJ2-3
CASSQGSTDQETQYF,TGTGCCAGCAGCCAGGGGTCAACGGATCAAGAGACCCAGTACTTC,few,.,TRBV6-1,TRBJ2-5
CASSQGGDSTYEQYF,TGCGCCAGCAGCCAAGGCGGCGACTCGACCTACGAGCAGTACTTC,.,.,TRBV4-1,TRBJ2-7
CASSPQGGKRDEQFF,TGTGCCAGCAGTCCACAGGGAGGGAAAAGGGATGAGCAGTTCTTC,few,.,TRBV28,TRBJ2-1
CASSWKDRPWEAFF,TGTGCCAGCAGCTGGAAGGACAGGCCCTGGGAAGCTTTCTTT,.,TRBD1,TRBV7-9,TRBJ1-1
CASSLGQGTHNEQFF,TGTGCCAGCAGCTTAGGACAGGGGACCCACAATGAGCAGTTCTTC,many,TRBD1,TRBV7-8,TRBJ2-1
CASSLEGTNTEAFF,TGTGCCAGCAGCTTAGAGGGTACGAACACTGAAGCTTTCTTT,.,.,TRBV11-2,TRBJ1-1
CSARTRSTGMSGNTIYF,TGCAGTGCTAGAACCCGGTCAACAGGGATGTCAGGAAACACCATATATTTT,.,.,TRBV20-1,TRBJ1-3
CASTLRDEQYF,TGTGCCAGCACCTTACGCGACGAGCAGTACTTC,.,.,TRBV7-9,TRBJ2-7
CASSIILGTSNSQETQYF,TGTGCCAGTAGTATTATACTCGGGACTAGTAATAGCCAAGAGACCCAGTACTTC,.,TRBD2,TRBV19,TRBJ2-5
CASRGNGELFF,TGTGCCAGCAGAGGAAACGGGGAGCTGTTTTTT,.,.,TRBV6-1,TRBJ2-2
CASSFNRDGETQYF,TGTGCCAGCAGCTTTAACAGGGACGGAGAGACCCAGTACTTC,few,.,TRBV7-3,TRBJ2-5
CASSLSGTGGSPLHF,TGTGCCAGCAGTTTATCGGGGACGGGAGGCTCACCCCTCCACTTT,.,.,TRBV27,TRBJ1-6
CASSRQYNEQFF,TGTGCCAGCAGTCGACAGTACAATGAGCAGTTCTTC,few,.,TRBV6-1,TRBJ2-1
CSVETGLPNTEAFF,TGCAGCGTTGAAACTGGGCTTCCTAACACTGAAGCTTTCTTT,.,.,TRBV29-1,TRBJ1-1
CASSLARGGLAGNEQYF,TGCGCCAGCAGCTTGGCCCGAGGAGGTCTAGCGGGAAACGAGCAGTACTTC,few,TRBD2,TRBV5-1,TRBJ2-7
CAISESRSRGKGQPQHF,TGTGCCATCAGTGAGTCCCGAAGTCGGGGGAAGGGTCAGCCCCAGCATTTT,.,.,TRBV10-3,TRBJ1-5
CASSSTSGGRATQYF,TGTGCCAGCAGCAGCACTAGCGGGGGGCGTGCTACGCAGTATTTT,.,TRBD2,TRBV5-5,TRBJ2-3
CASSPRGGSYTGELFF,TGTGCCAGCAGCCCCCGTGGGGGGTCCTACACCGGGGAGCTGTTTTTT,many,.,TRBV7-6,TRBJ2-2
CASSLTDLPSHNEQFF,TGTGCCAGCAGCTTAACAGATCTCCCATCCCACAATGAGCAGTTCTTC,few,.,TRBV7-9,TRBJ2-1
CASSRDIFQPQHF,TGTGCCAGCAGCCGCGACATCTTTCAGCCCCAGCATTTT,.,.,TRBV6-5,TRBJ1-5
CASRRREGSTDTQYF,TGTGCCAGTAGAAGGCGGGAAGGGAGCACAGATACGCAGTATTTT,.,.,TRBV19,TRBJ2-3
CASSFSGHNTEAFF,TGTGCCAGCAGTTTTTCGGGACACAACACTGAAGCTTTCTTT,.,.,TRBV27,TRBJ1-1
CASRRPTRVPLANTGELFF,TGTGCCAGCAGGCGACCCACCAGGGTCCCCCTCGCGAACACCGGGGAGCTGTTTTTT,.,.,TRBV7-9,TRBJ2-2
CSARDPGGSYNSPLHF,TGCAGTGCTAGAGATCCCGGGGGCTCCTATAATTCACCCCTCCACTTT,.,.,TRBV20-1,TRBJ1-6
CASSPIGRGADTQYF,TGTGCCAGCAGTCCAATAGGTAGAGGAGCAGATACGCAGTATTTT,once,.,TRBV7-3,TRBJ2-3
CASSTRPYITDTQYF,TGTGCCAGCAGCACCCGACCGTATATCACAGATACGCAGTATTTT,few,.,TRBV7-8,TRBJ2-3
CASTLMGRGDEKLFF,TGTGCCAGCACCCTGATGGGGCGAGGTGATGAAAAACTGTTTTTT,few,.,TRBV7-6,TRBJ1-4
CASSLGSGDGELFF,TGTGCCAGCAGCTTAGGGTCGGGCGACGGGGAGCTGTTTTTT,.,.,TRBV11-2,TRBJ2-2
CASSEAVLRAQETQYF,TGTGCCAGCAGTGAAGCTGTCTTGAGGGCTCAAGAGACCCAGTACTTC,.,.,TRBV6-1,TRBJ2-5
CASSLAGGYYEQYF,TGTGCCAGCAGCTTAGCGGGTGGATACTACGAGCAGTACTTC,.,.,TRBV7-2,TRBJ2-7
CASSDHRVSNQPQHF,TGTGCCAGCAGTGATCACAGGGTTAGCAATCAGCCCCAGCATTTT,.,.,TRBV6-1,TRBJ1-5